A single sample is the source of the 20 T cell receptor beta chains below, sequenced in a study of cytomegalovirus exposure and HLA in healthy donors (dated by TCRdb to the late 2010s). Libraries were prepared through the immunoSEQ multiplex PCR assay. For the multiplex PCR, a mixture combining 60 forward primers for TCR Vbeta segments and 13 reverse primers for TCR Jbeta segments was used. The table comes from immuneACCESS by way of TCRdb, which keeps in-frame sequences with V and J called. Part of the clones is missing from these tables; in studies checked, under half for an unresolved V gene and the rest for unknown reasons. This sample has about 83,000 clones in its table, and around 81% of those were observed once. 5% to 7% of the sample rests with the top ten. The sample taken for sequencing was PBMCs. These receptors all come from a man aged 18 to 29 in good health and CMV-seropositive.

This clone was detected only a few times. The genes are TRBV4-2 and TRBJ2-7, with D uncertain. The ends were cut back, 2 bases at V and 9 bases at J, with 11 bases in the middle. The CDR3 is made up of 12 amino acids. Looked up from germline, CDR1 is LGHNA and CDR2 is YNFKEQ. This chain's CDR3 is CASSQHRTVQYF. The CDR3 bases are TGTGCCAGCAGCCAACATAGAACGGTGCAGTACTTC.

This chain joins TRBV28 and TRBJ2-5; 8 nucleotides agree with TRBD2. Trimming cost V 6 bases and J 0 bases; bases outside gene matches: 6. The germline gives CDR1 MDHEN, CDR2 SYDVKM. The CDR3 has 15 amino acids. CDR3 coding DNA: TGTGCCAGCAGCCTCTCGGGGGGGTACCAAGAGACCCAGTACTTC. This sequence encodes CASSLSGGYQETQYF.

The chain joins TRBV14 to TRBJ2-7, with 9 bases that match TRBD1. The V gene end was trimmed by 1 base and the J gene end by 5 bases; junction bases not matched to a gene: 3. The germline V gene has CDR1 SGHDN and CDR2 FVKESK. CDR3 length equals 14 residues. The CDR3 loop reads CASSQVDRGHEQYF. In nucleotides, the CDR3 is TGTGCCAGCAGCCAAGTGGACAGGGGCCACGAGCAGTACTTC.

This clone occurred once. As DNA, the CDR3 is TGTGCCAGCAGCCACCAACCGGGACAGATGAACACTGAAGCTTTCTTT. Translating it yields CASSHQPGQMNTEAFF. The chain has TRBV7-9 and TRBJ1-1; the match to TRBD1 covers 7 bases. Germline V gives CDR1 SEHNR, CDR2 FQNEAQ (reference sequence). CDR3 length: 16 residues. Losses at the gene ends were 5 bases for V and 0 bases for J; bases not matched to a gene: 9.

The chain recombines TRBV5-1 with TRBJ1-4; 8 bases match TRBD1. The germline V gene has CDR1 SGHRS and CDR2 YFSETQ. J gave up 4 bases and V 4 bases, and 3 bases lay outside the gene matches. The CDR3 covers 14 residues. Here the CDR3 reads CASSGQGRNEKLFF. The DNA of the CDR3 is TGCGCCAGCAGCGGACAGGGACGTAATGAAAAACTGTTTTTT.

V and J are TRBV4-1 and TRBJ2-2, with D possibly TRBD1 on 6 matching bases. The V gene lost 0 bases and the J gene lost 4 bases, with 15 bases spanning the gap. The CDR3 consists of 17 residues. Germline-derived CDR1 and CDR2 are MGHRA and YSYEKL. This CDR3 is CASSQDLTDSLTGELFF. Written as DNA, the CDR3 is TGCGCCAGCAGCCAAGATCTAACGGACAGCCTCACCGGGGAGCTGTTTTTT.

The rearrangement joins TRBV7-9 to TRBJ1-1, with D maybe TRBD1 (6 bases). Per germline, CDR1 SEHNR and CDR2 FQNEAQ (reference sequence). CDR3 length: 12 amino acids. V was pared by 1 base and J by 6 bases, with 6 bases between. CDR3 sequence reads: CASSLEGAEAFF. As DNA, the CDR3 is TGTGCCAGCAGCTTAGAGGGGGCTGAAGCTTTCTTT.

This clone is a singleton in its sample. This sequence joins TRBV18 and TRBJ1-4, with D perhaps TRBD1 (6 bases). V was shortened by 6 bases and J by 4 bases, with 12 bases between the two germline ends. The germline V gene encodes CDR1 KGHSH and CDR2 LQKENI. The CDR3 has 14 residues. CDR3 in amino acids: CASSKDSFNEKLFF. The CDR3 nucleotides read TGTGCCAGCTCGAAGGACAGTTTTAATGAAAAACTGTTTTTT. Based on the CDR3 plus reference TRBV18 and TRBJ1-4, the full variable domain is NAGVMQNPRHLVRRRGQEARLRCSPMKGHSHVYWYRQLPEEGLKFMVYLQKENIIDESGMPKERFSAEFPKEGPSILRIQQVVRGDSAAYFCASSKDSFNEKLFFGSGTQLSVL.

The chain carries TRBV12-5 and TRBJ1-1; D remains ambiguous. The CDR3 sequence is 11 residues long. V was trimmed by 1 base and J by 6 bases, leaving 3 bases between them. The germline gives CDR1 LGHNT, CDR2 FRNRAP. The CDR3, as DNA: TGTGCTAGTGGTTTGGCTTCTGAAGCTTTCTTT. Its protein is CASGLASEAFF.

The chain recombines TRBV11-3 with TRBJ2-3, with 9 bases aligning to TRBD2. V lost 5 bases and J lost 5; bases outside the gene matches: 11. CDR1 is SGHNT and CDR2 is YENEEA in the germline V gene. The CDR3 loop spans 16 amino acids. CDR3 sequence (DNA): TGTGCCAGCAGCCAAAACCCGGGACTAGCCGTAGATACGCAGTATTTT. It is translated as CASSQNPGLAVDTQYF.

V is TRBV5-1 and J is TRBJ2-3, with 9 bases that match TRBD2. Germline assignment: CDR1 SGHRS and CDR2 YFSETQ. V was pared by 4 bases and J by 0 bases, with 6 bases of the junction left unmatched. CDR3 length: 16 residues. Written as DNA, the CDR3 is TGCGCCAGCAGCCCCAAGCGGGAGGCGAGCACAGATACGCAGTATTTT. It specifies CASSPKREASTDTQYF.

The chain has TRBV6-4 and TRBJ2-1; TRBD1 matches at 8 bases. The CDR3 extends over 14 amino acids. The V gene's germline CDR1 is MRHNA and CDR2 SNTAGT. Losses at the gene ends were 6 bases for V and 4 bases for J; bases not matched to a gene: 5. The DNA of the CDR3 is TGTGCCAGCAGCCCGGGACAGGAGTACAATGAGCAGTTCTTC. Protein product: CASSPGQEYNEQFF.

This rearrangement joins TRBV18 to TRBJ1-2; D ambiguous. The CDR3 is 14 residues long. Germline V CDR1 and CDR2: KGHSH, LQKENI. V was shortened by 0 bases and J by 8 bases, with 13 bases between the two germline ends. The CDR3 nucleotides are TGTGCCAGCTCACCACCAACCAGGATGCGAGGCTACACCTTC. This sequence encodes CASSPPTRMRGYTF.

V gene TRBV28 combines with J gene TRBJ2-3; D not certain. Trimming cost V 3 bases and J 3 bases, with 4 bases left between them. CDR3 length: 12 amino acids. In germline, CDR1 is MDHEN, CDR2 SYDVKM. In nucleotides, the CDR3 is TGTGCCAGCAGTTTCAGTACAGATACGCAGTATTTT. This encodes CASSFSTDTQYF. Complete variable domain (other parts from reference TRBV28 and TRBJ2-3): DVKVTQSSRYLVKRTGEKVFLECVQDMDHENMFWYRQDPGLGLRLIYFSYDVKMKEKGDIPEGYSVSREKKERFSLILESASTNQTSMYLCASSFSTDTQYFGPGTRLTVL.

This chain joins TRBV6-5 and TRBJ2-5, with 7 bases that match TRBD2. The V and J ends lost 5 bases and 0 bases, in that order; junction bases with no gene match: 6. Germline CDR1 MNHEY, CDR2 SVGAGI. The CDR3 sequence is 15 residues long. CDR3: CASSRGRWYQETQYF. DNA of the CDR3: TGTGCCAGCAGTCGCGGGAGATGGTACCAAGAGACCCAGTACTTC.

This chain uses TRBV2 with TRBJ2-2, with TRBD2 matching 8 bases. Germline CDR1 SNHLY, CDR2 FYNNEI. Germline trimming cut 4 bases from V and 7 bases from J; bases unmatched to any gene: 8. CDR3 length: 15 residues. The DNA for the CDR3 is TGTGCCAGCAGTGTGGGCGGGAGGTCTGGCGGGGAGCTGTTTTTT. It translates to CASSVGGRSGGELFF.

This clone was counted only a few times. The chain uses TRBV6-1 and TRBJ1-2; D call uncertain. Looked up from germline, CDR1 is MNHNS and CDR2 is SASEGT. V was pared by 2 bases and J by 4 bases, with 11 bases between. The CDR3 consists of 14 residues. This chain's CDR3 is CASSETLRGYGYTF. CDR3 coding DNA: TGTGCCAGCAGTGAAACTTTGAGAGGCTATGGCTACACCTTC.

The CDR3 here is CASSVAPGPELFF. The CDR3 bases are TGTGCCAGCAGCGTAGCCCCGGGTCCGGAACTGTTTTTT. This chain joins TRBV9 and TRBJ1-4; D unclear. The length of the CDR3 is 13 residues. Per the germline V gene, CDR1 is SGDLS and CDR2 is YYNGEE. V was clipped by 0 bases and J by 12 bases, with 12 bases between them. Full variable domain (rest looked up from reference TRBV9 and TRBJ1-4): DSGVTQTPKHLITATGQRVTLRCSPRSGDLSVYWYQQSLDQGLQFLIQYYNGEERAKGNILERFSAQQFPDLHSELNLSSLELGDSALYFCASSVAPGPELFFGSGTQLSVL.

The V call is TRBV2, the J call TRBJ2-7; maybe TRBD1 (6 bases). This CDR3 is built from 12 residues. V lost 6 bases, J lost 4 bases, and 10 bases lay in between. Germline CDR1 reads SNHLY; CDR2 reads FYNNEI. The chain's CDR3 is CASRPDRYEQYF. Written as DNA, the CDR3 is TGTGCCAGCAGGCCAGACAGGTACGAGCAGTACTTC. Full variable domain (outside the CDR3, taken from reference TRBV2 and TRBJ2-7): EPEVTQTPSHQVTQMGQEVILRCVPISNHLYFYWYRQILGQKVEFLVSFYNNEISEKSEIFDDQFSVERPDGSNFTLKIRSTKLEDSAMYFCASRPDRYEQYFGPGTRLTVT.

The chain couples TRBV29-1 to TRBJ1-4, with D perhaps TRBD1 (5 bases). The length of the CDR3 is 14 residues. Between the trimmed V and J ends, which lost 4 bases and 5 bases, there was a span of 14 bases. From germline, CDR1 is SQVTM and CDR2 ANQGSEA. Here the CDR3 DNA reads TGCAGCGTTGGGCAGGGCGGCGTAAATGAAAAACTGTTTTTT. Protein product: CSVGQGGVNEKLFF.